Listed below are T cell receptor beta chains from one sample, sequenced in a study of T-cell memory formation after mild COVID-19. TCRdb fed the 5' RACE reads into MiXCR, producing one record per CDR3 protein. In the table there are about 260,000 distinct CDR3 sequences, around 15% of which are singletons. The sample consisted of PBMCs or a T cell subset sorted from them (not recorded which). These receptor sequences come from a man aged 18 to 29 who had mild COVID-19 (a few samples of this study predate the infection). Cell type and time point are not known. Both conserved end residues are part of each CDR3. A D gene is named only where the DNA matches it firmly. Clone size is shown for a subset of rows, as once, few, many or a class of expanded clone.

J	D	V	size	CDR3	DNA
TRBJ1-4	.	TRBV11-2	few	CASSLGTGSSNEKLFF	TGTGCCAGCAGCTTAGGTACCGGGTCCTCTAATGAAAAACTGTTTTTT
TRBJ2-3	.	TRBV4-1	few	CASSQDSVLPDTQYF	TGCGCCAGCAGCCAGGACTCGGTTCTCCCAGATACGCAGTATTTT
TRBJ2-1	.	TRBV18	.	CASSPGLIYNEQFF	TGTGCCAGCTCACCAGGGCTGATTTACAATGAGCAGTTCTTC
TRBJ2-3	.	TRBV12-5	few	CASGLSRVTDTQYF	TGTGCTAGTGGTTTGTCCCGGGTCACAGATACGCAGTATTTT
TRBJ1-5	.	TRBV12-3/TRBV12-4	.	CASSLFGDLGNQPQHF	TGTGCCAGCAGTTTGTTCGGGGACCTCGGAAATCAGCCCCAGCATTTT
TRBJ1-2	TRBD1	TRBV20-1	few	CSARQGAYGYTF	TGCAGTGCTAGGCAGGGGGCCTATGGCTACACCTTC
TRBJ1-1	.	TRBV6-2/TRBV6-3	few	CASSEQSRGNTEAFF	TGTGCCAGCAGTGAACAAAGCCGAGGGAACACTGAAGCTTTCTTT
TRBJ1-1	TRBD1	TRBV6-2/TRBV6-3	.	CASSSLAGGTEAFF	TGTGCCAGCAGCTCTCTCGCAGGGGGCACTGAAGCTTTCTTT
TRBJ2-1	TRBD1	TRBV7-6	few	CASSIRPGQGSNEQFF	TGTGCCAGCAGCATTAGACCGGGACAGGGATCCAATGAGCAGTTCTTC
TRBJ2-7	.	TRBV29-1	few	CSVPGTGSYEQYF	TGCAGCGTGCCCGGGACGGGCTCCTACGAGCAGTACTTC
TRBJ2-1	TRBD2	TRBV29-1	few	CSVDRGLAGRRSYNEQFF	TGCAGCGTTGACAGGGGTCTAGCGGGGCGACGCTCCTACAATGAGCAGTTCTTC
TRBJ2-1	.	TRBV28	.	CASSPQTGRNEQFF	TGTGCCAGCAGTCCCCAGACAGGGAGGAATGAGCAGTTCTTC
TRBJ1-1	.	TRBV5-1	.	CASSFGGAGTEAFF	TGCGCCAGCAGCTTTGGAGGGGCCGGGACTGAAGCTTTCTTT
TRBJ2-7	TRBD1	TRBV4-3	.	CASSQGQGEVSYEQYF	TGCGCCAGCAGCCAAGGACAGGGGGAAGTATCCTACGAGCAGTACTTC
TRBJ2-3	TRBD2	TRBV3-1	few	CASSRALPGGHTDTQYF	TGTGCCAGCAGCCGAGCTCTACCGGGGGGGCACACAGATACGCAGTATTTT
TRBJ2-3	.	TRBV21-1	.	CSSSPARGRGVTDTQYF	TGCTCCAGCAGCCCCGCTCGGGGGCGGGGGGTCACAGATACGCAGTATTTT
TRBJ1-1	TRBD1	TRBV5-4	few	CASTLGAPGGTEAFF	TGTGCCAGCACCTTAGGCGCCCCAGGGGGGACTGAAGCTTTCTTT
TRBJ1-1	TRBD1	TRBV28	.	CASSTPGGANTEAFF	TGTGCCAGCAGTACTCCAGGGGGCGCGAACACTGAAGCTTTCTTT
TRBJ2-3	.	TRBV12-3/TRBV12-4	few	CASSPRNEGTDTQYF	TGTGCCAGCAGTCCGCGTAACGAGGGCACAGATACGCAGTATTTT
TRBJ1-2	.	TRBV3-1	.	CASSRSEGIGGYTF	TGTGCCAGCAGCCGGTCGGAGGGGATCGGAGGCTACACCTTC
TRBJ2-2	TRBD2	TRBV6-5	.	CASSREGTSSLPGDTGELFF	TGTGCCAGCAGTCGGGAGGGGACTAGCTCTCTGCCTGGGGACACCGGGGAGCTGTTTTTT
TRBJ1-2	.	TRBV5-1	few	CASSSATGDGYTF	TGCGCCAGCAGCTCGGCGACAGGAGATGGCTACACCTTC
TRBJ2-1	.	TRBV4-3	once	CASSQAFGTPYYNEQFF	TGCGCCAGCAGCCAAGCGTTCGGGACACCGTACTACAATGAGCAGTTCTTC
TRBJ2-7	TRBD2	TRBV7-3	.	CASSLGALAGGDYEQYF	TGTGCCAGCAGCTTAGGGGCCCTAGCGGGGGGTGACTACGAGCAGTACTTC
TRBJ1-2	.	TRBV27	.	CASRAKGLSYGYTF	TGTGCCAGCAGAGCTAAAGGGTTGAGCTATGGCTACACCTTC
TRBJ2-7	.	TRBV10-1	few	CASSAGGLDEQYF	TGCGCCAGCAGTGCCGGGGGCCTCGACGAGCAGTACTTC
TRBJ1-1	.	TRBV6-5	few	CASSYKGARTEAFF	TGTGCCAGCAGTTACAAGGGAGCACGCACTGAAGCTTTCTTT
TRBJ2-3	TRBD2	TRBV7-3	many	CASSFGGADTQYF	TGTGCCAGCAGCTTCGGGGGGGCGGATACGCAGTATTTT
TRBJ2-2	.	TRBV6-1	.	CASSESRASGELFF	TGTGCCAGCAGTGAGAGCAGGGCCAGCGGGGAGCTGTTTTTT
TRBJ2-4	.	TRBV7-2	.	CASSPRGVAKNIQYF	TGTGCCAGCAGCCCGAGGGGGGTTGCCAAAAACATTCAGTACTTC
TRBJ2-2	TRBD2	TRBV20-1	few	CSARERGRGNGELFF	TGCAGTGCTAGAGAGCGGGGGAGAGGAAACGGGGAGCTGTTTTTT
TRBJ1-2	TRBD1	TRBV7-2	few	CASSVTGTGNYGYTF	TGTGCCAGCAGTGTTACCGGGACAGGGAACTATGGCTACACCTTC
TRBJ1-2	.	TRBV12-3/TRBV12-4	once	CASSFLSPDSYGYTF	TGTGCCAGCAGTTTTTTGAGCCCGGACTCCTATGGCTACACCTTC
TRBJ1-5	.	TRBV6-2/TRBV6-3	few	CASVPRGGNQPQHF	TGTGCCAGCGTTCCCAGAGGGGGCAATCAGCCCCAGCATTTT
TRBJ2-7	.	TRBV9	few	CASNGGAGAFEQYF	TGTGCCAGCAATGGAGGGGCGGGGGCTTTCGAGCAGTACTTC
TRBJ2-3	.	TRBV5-1	many	CASSSDQRTQYF	TGCGCCAGCAGCTCGGACCAGCGTACGCAGTATTTT
TRBJ1-2	.	TRBV2	few	CASRLDRNYGYTF	TGTGCCAGCAGACTTGACAGGAACTATGGCTACACCTTC
TRBJ2-2	TRBD2	TRBV5-1	few	CASPPSGGHTGELFF	TGCGCCAGCCCCCCTAGCGGGGGGCACACCGGGGAGCTGTTTTTT
TRBJ2-1	.	TRBV7-9	.	CASSLGPRDDEQFF	TGTGCCAGCAGCTTAGGTCCCCGGGACGATGAGCAGTTCTTC
TRBJ2-2	.	TRBV18	few	CASLLGENTGELFF	TGTGCCAGCCTGCTCGGCGAGAACACCGGGGAGCTGTTTTTT
TRBJ1-1	.	TRBV29-1	.	CSVKAWGTEAFF	TGCAGCGTGAAAGCCTGGGGCACTGAAGCTTTCTTT
TRBJ1-3	.	TRBV6-6	.	CASSLQGTGNTIYF	TGTGCCAGCAGTCTTCAGGGAACCGGAAACACCATATATTTT
TRBJ2-7	.	TRBV7-9	few	CASSAKQGYEQYF	TGTGCCAGCAGCGCCAAACAGGGTTACGAGCAGTACTTC
TRBJ2-5	.	TRBV19	.	CARPEGRPINETQYF	TGTGCCAGACCCGAAGGAAGGCCTATTAATGAGACCCAGTACTTC
TRBJ2-1	.	TRBV29-1	.	CSVAQGFYNEQFF	TGCAGCGTTGCTCAGGGATTCTACAATGAGCAGTTCTTC
TRBJ2-4	TRBD2	TRBV3-1	many	CASSPQTSGGSNIQYF	TGTGCCAGCAGCCCGCAGACTAGCGGGGGATCAAACATTCAGTACTTC
TRBJ2-7	TRBD1	TRBV7-2	few	CASSLRQGSHYEQYF	TGTGCCAGCAGCTTGCGACAGGGGTCCCACTACGAGCAGTACTTC
TRBJ2-2	TRBD2	TRBV9	.	CASSPGLAGGKNTGELFF	TGTGCCAGCAGCCCCGGACTAGCGGGGGGAAAGAACACCGGGGAGCTGTTTTTT